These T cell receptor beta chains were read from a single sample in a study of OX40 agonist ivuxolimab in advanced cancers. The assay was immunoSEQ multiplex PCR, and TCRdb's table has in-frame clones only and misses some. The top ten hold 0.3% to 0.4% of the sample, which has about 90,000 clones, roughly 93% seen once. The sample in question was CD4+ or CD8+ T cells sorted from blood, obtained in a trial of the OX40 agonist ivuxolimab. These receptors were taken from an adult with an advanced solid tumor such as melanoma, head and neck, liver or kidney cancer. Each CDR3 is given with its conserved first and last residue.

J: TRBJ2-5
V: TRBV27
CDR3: CASSLRGRETQYF

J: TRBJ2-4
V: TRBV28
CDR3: CASSRRRGGGKNIQYF

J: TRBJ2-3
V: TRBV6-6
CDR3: CASNPGVAGEADTQYF

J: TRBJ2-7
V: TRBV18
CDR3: CASSPGTASYEQYF

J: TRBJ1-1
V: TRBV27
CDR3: CASHRVANTEAFF

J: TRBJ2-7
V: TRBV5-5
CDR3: CASIISPGSYEQYF

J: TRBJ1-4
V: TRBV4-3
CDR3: CASSLGGQNEKLFF

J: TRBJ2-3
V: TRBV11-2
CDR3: CASSLGLASFTDTQYF

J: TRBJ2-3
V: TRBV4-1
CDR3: CASSQALAGRTDTQYF

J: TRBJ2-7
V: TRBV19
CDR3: CASSYAGTSGYEQYF

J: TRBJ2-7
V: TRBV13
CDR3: CASSNRQGTYEQYF

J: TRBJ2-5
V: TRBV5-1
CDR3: CASSSPTGVETQYF

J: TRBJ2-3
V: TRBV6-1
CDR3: CASLSPSTDTQYF